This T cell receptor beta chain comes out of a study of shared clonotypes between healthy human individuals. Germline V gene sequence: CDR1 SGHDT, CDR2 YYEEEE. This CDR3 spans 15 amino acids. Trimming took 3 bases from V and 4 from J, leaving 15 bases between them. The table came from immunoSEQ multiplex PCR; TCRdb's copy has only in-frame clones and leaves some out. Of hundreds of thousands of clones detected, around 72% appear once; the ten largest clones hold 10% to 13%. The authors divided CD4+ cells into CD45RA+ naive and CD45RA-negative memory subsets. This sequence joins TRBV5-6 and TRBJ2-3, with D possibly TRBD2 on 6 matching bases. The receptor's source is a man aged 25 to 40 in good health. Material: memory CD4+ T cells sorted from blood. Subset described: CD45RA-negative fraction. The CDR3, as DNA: TGTGCCAGCAGCTCTCTAGGAGGGTCGTCAGATACGCAGTATTTT. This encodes CASSSLGGSSDTQYF.